This T cell receptor (beta chain) was sequenced during a study of chemoradiotherapy in HPV16-positive cancers. Study in general: Candidate HPV-specific T-cell clones and common TCR motifs came from functional assays in two HPV16-positive patients.

Study-level results: In HPV16-positive patients, HPV-responsive T-cell expansion tracked better recurrence-free survival.

The V segment lost 5 bases and the J segment 7 bases; nucleotides outside the gene matches: 9. This CDR3 has 16 amino acids. Germline CDR1 reads MDHEN; CDR2 reads SYDVKM. For this clone: Its target is not known.

Repertoires were sampled repeatedly during chemoradiotherapy. Assay used: immunoSEQ multiplex PCR; TCRdb lists only in-frame clones, some missing. The sample yields about 25,000 clones, around 90% seen once. V and J are TRBV28 and TRBJ2-7; 15 nucleotides agree with TRBD2. This sequence originates from a human donor with HPV-associated anogenital cancer. Sequencing used blood, obtained from a patient who underwent chemoradiotherapy. The CDR3 DNA is TGTGCCAGCAGTCAAACAGGACTAGCGGGAGGGCGAGAGCAGTACTTC. Amino acids: CASSQTGLAGGREQYF.